This TCR beta chain was identified in a study of T cell responses to AZD1222 COVID-19 vaccine. Clones were sequenced by immunoSEQ multiplex PCR, and TCRdb holds only the in-frame ones, with some missing. The sample yields 86,000 or so clones, roughly 84% seen once. Notes on this clone: The antigen remains undetermined.

J was trimmed by 2 bases and V by 6 bases; bases with no gene match: 5. Germline V gene sequence: CDR1 MNHEY, CDR2 SVGAGI. CDR3 length: 14 residues. Study-level results: Regions left unmutated in variants are reportedly the target of nearly half of spike-specific TCRs. Clonal diversity was possibly underestimated, and the donors were mostly white British, with more females.

The TCR originated in an adult who received the AZD1222 COVID-19 vaccine. The chain recombines TRBV6-5 with TRBJ2-7; TRBD1 matches 9 bases. The source was peripheral blood, collected 28 days after the second AZD1222 dose. The CDR3 DNA reads as TGTGCCAGCAGGAAACAGGGGGCCACCTACGAGCAGTACTTC. Protein product: CASRKQGATYEQYF.